The present TCR beta chain was sequenced within a study of radiotherapy plus CTLA-4 blockade in lung cancer (dated by TCRdb to 2016 to 2018). With regard to the full study: Among enrolled patients, about 17% had an objective response and roughly 33% reached disease control.

Results the study describes overall, beyond this receptor: Early dynamic changes in blood T cell clones, together with increased serum interferon-beta after radiation, were reported as the strongest predictors of response. After treatment with radiotherapy and ipilimumab, TCR clones that came from tumors expanded in the peripheral blood.

The CDR3 contains 15 residues, cysteine and phenylalanine counted. Just CDR3 DNA is preserved here, 45 bases in frame from base 1. From the germline V gene, CDR1 is SGHTA and CDR2 is FQGNSA. Trimming takes 5 bases from V and 0 bases from J, and the germline ends sit 11 bases apart. The study tested focal radiation therapy combined with CTLA-4 blockade (ipilimumab) in patients with chemo-refractory metastatic non-small-cell lung cancer. A remark on this clone: Its antigen is not yet known. Per-nucleotide qualities are absent, and no much larger clonotype sits a single base away.

Library generation was performed with the immunoSEQ multiplex PCR assay. The source is immuneACCESS, and TCRdb retained only in-frame sequences with V and J called. Part of the clones is not carried over; for the studies checked, unresolved V genes explain less than half of this, and the remainder is unexplained. The table for this sample lists 75,000 to 100,000 clones; around nine tenths of them were counted only once. 4.5% to 6% of the sample is in the top ten clones. This receptor was identified in a human donor with non-small cell lung cancer that progressed on radiotherapy plus ipilimumab. The receptor chain draws on TRBV7-2 and TRBJ1-3; the D gene cannot be named for sure. This sample comprised peripheral blood, obtained from a patient treated with radiotherapy plus ipilimumab. The DNA is as follows: TGTGCCAGCAGCAAAAGTGGTTTCTCTGGAAACACCATATATTTT. Its translation reads: CASSKSGFSGNTIYF.